This TCR beta chain emerged from a study of blood T cell repertoires in COVID-19 (dated by TCRdb to the early 2020s). About the full investigation: Samples covering the acute and convalescent phases of COVID-19 were provided by collaborators in the United States, Italy and Spain. The material from the prospective study consisted of cDNA or gDNA derived from T cells, B-cell-depleted T cells, or PBMCs. Subjects who had been exposed to COVID-19, were actively infected with it, or had recovered from it provided the deeply sampled blood TCRbeta repertoires that made up the dataset. A freely available public database, intended as a resource for researchers studying the immune response to SARS-CoV-2, is where the repertoires were released. The samples were drawn from two sources: the first 160 participants of the ongoing ImmuneRACE study, and 1,000 to 1,500 subjects contributed by 6 global collaborators. A de-identified subject ID, COVID-19 status, age in years and sex were almost always included in the sample metadata. Where available, HLA class I and class II types were obtained from metadata supplied by the sample provider rather than from assay-based typing. The full study reports these points: Clinical and demographic metadata were provided uncurated, with the amount varying by source and participant.

About this clone itself: Its binding antigen is unknown. No clone much larger than this one lies a single base away; base qualities are absent.

V loses 5 bases of germline sequence and J loses 7 bases, and the interval between the two ends is 11 bases. The germline V gene (reference sequence) sets CDR1 to LGHDT and CDR2 to YNNKEL. The CDR3 measures 13 amino acids from cysteine to phenylalanine. Only CDR3 DNA remains: 39 bases, in frame from the first base. Whole blood was collected in K2EDTA tubes by collaborating institutions according to the institutions' own protocols. For TCRbeta analysis, collaborators shipped samples in one of three forms: frozen whole blood, isolated PBMCs, or DNA extracted from either of those sample types. TCRbeta CDR3 regions were amplified from genomic DNA using the immunoSEQ Assay, a bias-controlled multiplex PCR. Under the source paper's analysis protocol: The number of nucleated cells in each sample was estimated by amplification of reference gene primers within the assay. Sequence reads were collapsed and filtered to measure the absolute abundance of every unique TCRbeta CDR3 rearrangement. For each sample, productive Simpson clonality was calculated as the square root of Simpson's diversity index across productive rearrangements. TCRdb's version of the immuneACCESS table is confined to in-frame rearrangements and falls short of the full clone set. An unresolved V gene accounts for under half of the shortfall where checked; the remainder is of unknown origin. That table is the source of V, J and clone size, and D and trimming were worked out from the DNA. This sample has 200,000 to 250,000 clones in its table, and roughly 82% of those were observed once. 9% to 15% of the sample comes from the top ten.

This TCR derives from a man older than 75 with acute or convalescent COVID-19. Sequenced input: peripheral blood. This chain joins TRBV3-1 (or the pseudogene TRBV3-2) to TRBJ2-2; TRBD2 is a weak D gene call, 5 bases matching. The CDR3 protein sequence reads: CASSEGNYGELFF. The nucleotides read TGTGCCAGCAGCGAGGGAAACTACGGGGAGCTGTTTTTT.